Detailed here is one T cell receptor (beta chain). This CDR3 is 13 amino acids long. Germline V gene data show CDR1 as SNHLY and CDR2 as FYNNEI. These data belong to a study of monozygotic twins with inflammatory bowel disease. Reprocessing the 5' RACE reads, TCRdb reports a single entry for every CDR3 protein and omits DNA. In all, the sample yields about 380,000 distinct CDR3 sequences. The chain couples TRBV2 to TRBJ1-1. This clonotype was sampled from a human donor with ulcerative colitis or Crohn's disease, or a healthy co-twin of an affected twin (not recorded which). Sequencing was carried out using blood. This CDR3 reads CASQPERNTEAFF. Based on the CDR3 plus reference TRBV2 and TRBJ1-1, the full variable domain is EPEVTQTPSHQVTQMGQEVILRCVPISNHLYFYWYRQILGQKVEFLVSFYNNEISEKSEIFDDQFSVERPDGSNFTLKIRSTKLEDSAMYFCASQPERNTEAFFGQGTRLTVV.